The 10 T cell receptor beta chains presented below share a single source sample, sequenced in a study of T cell responses to AZD1222 COVID-19 vaccine. Profiled with immunoSEQ multiplex PCR; TCRdb holds only in-frame clones, not every one. This repertoire shows about 42,000 clones, 88% found once; its top ten account for around a quarter. Source: peripheral blood, taken 28 days after the second AZD1222 dose. These receptors were collected from an adult who received the AZD1222 COVID-19 vaccine.

This chain connects TRBV5-1 to TRBJ2-7; D gene uncertain. Germline CDR1 SGHRS, CDR2 YFSETQ. V was clipped by 7 bases and J by 5 bases, with 19 bases between them. The CDR3 loop spans 14 amino acids. The DNA for the CDR3 is TGCGCCAGCTCCCCCAGCAGCTTGTTTCACGAGCAGTACTTC. It yields the protein CASSPSSLFHEQYF.

The chain links TRBV2 to TRBJ1-2; possible D gene TRBD1, 5 bases. There are 13 residues in the CDR3. Germline assignment: CDR1 SNHLY and CDR2 FYNNEI. Trimming shortened V by 7 bases and J by 10 bases, and 19 bases separated the two germline ends. CDR3 region: CASKGVGTQVYTF. CDR3 sequence (DNA): TGTGCCAGCAAAGGGGTAGGAACCCAGGTCTACACCTTC.

J is TRBJ1-5 and V is TRBV18; D remains ambiguous. V gave up 3 bases and J gave up 4 bases, with 10 bases separating them. CDR1 is KGHSH, CDR2 LQKENI, per germline. The CDR3 covers 14 residues. For the CDR3, the DNA is TGTGCCAGCTCACCCGCCGGAACGAATCAGCCCCAGCATTTT. Translation: CASSPAGTNQPQHF.

The V and J genes are TRBV18 and TRBJ2-7, with 8 positions matching TRBD1. In germline, CDR1 is KGHSH, CDR2 LQKENI. The CDR3 totals 14 residues. V lost 3 bases, J lost 5 bases, and 6 bases stayed unmatched. CDR3 region: CASSPGQDQHEQYF. In nucleotides, the CDR3 is TGTGCCAGCTCACCGGGACAGGATCAACACGAGCAGTACTTC.

This clone was seen a single time. This sequence joins TRBV5-6 and TRBJ2-3; D may match TRBD1 or TRBD2 (5 bases each). Germline V gives CDR1 SGHDT, CDR2 YYEEEE. The CDR3 has 16 residues. Trimming cost V 0 bases and J 1 base, with 12 bases left between them. CDR3 sequence reads: CASSLAIRGGTDTQYF. In DNA form, the CDR3 reads TGTGCCAGCAGCTTGGCCATCCGGGGCGGCACAGATACGCAGTATTTT. Full variable domain (remainder filled in from reference TRBV5-6 and TRBJ2-3): DAGVTQSPTHLIKTRGQQVTLRCSPKSGHDTVSWYQQALGQGPQFIFQYYEEEERQRGNFPDRFSGHQFPNYSSELNVNALLLGDSALYLCASSLAIRGGTDTQYFGPGTRLTVL.

This chain uses TRBV28 with TRBJ2-7; 8 nucleotides match TRBD1. Germline CDR1 reads MDHEN; CDR2 reads SYDVKM. The CDR3 spans 12 residues. V trimming: 8 bases; J trimming: 3 bases; junction bases outside the gene matches: 3. The CDR3 sequence is CASGDRNYEQYF. CDR3 in DNA: TGTGCCAGCGGGGACAGGAACTACGAGCAGTACTTC.

This clone was counted once. The chain recombines TRBV28 with TRBJ2-5; the D call may be TRBD1 or TRBD2 (6 bases each). The CDR3 covers 14 residues. Trimming cost V 7 bases and J 1 base, with 13 bases left between them. Germline CDR1 reads MDHEN; CDR2 reads SYDVKM. The CDR3 protein is CASKLGGFQETQYF. CDR3 DNA sequence: TGTGCCAGCAAACTGGGGGGCTTCCAAGAGACCCAGTACTTC.

The gene calls are TRBV7-2 and TRBJ1-6; D uncertain. Trimming left V 2 bases short and J 4 bases short, with 12 bases between. Germline CDR1 is SGHTA and CDR2 is FQGNSA. CDR3 length equals 16 residues. The CDR3 DNA is TGTGCCAGCAGCTTATTCGGGCGCAGTTATAATTCACCCCTCCACTTT. Translating it yields CASSLFGRSYNSPLHF.

This clone was counted once. The chain links TRBV6-5 to TRBJ2-5, with a tentative D call TRBD2 (5 bases). V was clipped by 2 bases and J by 5 bases, with 9 bases between them. CDR1 and CDR2 (germline): MNHEY, SVGAGI. The CDR3 has 13 amino acids. Here the CDR3 reads CASSYRGIETQYF. Written as DNA, the CDR3 is TGTGCCAGCAGTTACAGAGGGATCGAGACCCAGTACTTC.

V and J are TRBV27 and TRBJ2-2; D unresolved. The CDR3 totals 14 residues. The V gene lost 7 bases and the J gene lost 3 bases, with 12 bases spanning the gap. Looked up from germline, CDR1 is MNHEY and CDR2 is SMNVEV (reference sequence). The chain's CDR3 is CASKSYDYTGELFF. The CDR3, as DNA: TGTGCCAGCAAGAGTTACGATTACACCGGGGAGCTGTTTTTT.